Listed below are T cell receptor beta chains from one sample, sequenced in a study of cytomegalovirus exposure and HLA in healthy donors. Repertoires were generated with immunoSEQ multiplex PCR, while TCRdb's copy carries only in-frame clones and drops some. The data contain tens of thousands of clones, roughly 90% of them singletons. The sequencing sample was made of PBMCs. The receptors shown here come from a woman between 18 and 30 years old in good health and CMV-seropositive. CDR3s include the opening cysteine and the closing phenylalanine or tryptophan. A D gene is named only where the DNA matches it firmly. Rows may omit the clone size; those that give it use once, few, many or a size class.

-,TRBJ1-5,TRBV10-3,TRBD1,CAISERGGQGSNQPQHF,TGTGCCATCAGTGAGCGCGGGGGACAGGGTAGCAATCAGCCCCAGCATTTT
-,TRBJ2-3,TRBV9,TRBD2,CASSVGLFAGGQADTQYF,TGTGCCAGCAGCGTAGGACTGTTTGCGGGGGGCCAAGCAGATACGCAGTATTTT
few,TRBJ2-7,TRBV4-2,TRBD2,CASSQNGGGGPDEQYF,TGTGCCAGCAGCCAAAATGGGGGCGGGGGGCCCGACGAGCAGTACTTC
-,TRBJ1-1,TRBV25-1,-,CASKGDNAYTEAFF,TGTGCCAGTAAAGGGGACAACGCATACACTGAAGCTTTCTTT
-,TRBJ2-2,TRBV9,TRBD1,CASSANPGQSNTGELFF,TGTGCCAGCAGCGCCAATCCGGGACAGTCGAACACCGGGGAGCTGTTTTTT
once,TRBJ2-3,TRBV18,TRBD1,CASSPGQGGTDTQYF,TGTGCCAGCTCACCTGGACAGGGTGGCACAGATACGCAGTATTTT
-,TRBJ2-6,TRBV27,TRBD1,CASSYGTGASSGANVLTF,TGTGCCAGCAGTTATGGGACAGGGGCAAGCTCTGGGGCCAACGTCCTGACTTTC
-,TRBJ1-3,TRBV9,-,CASSVDASGNTIYF,TGTGCCAGCAGCGTAGACGCCAGTGGAAACACCATATATTTT
once,TRBJ2-2,TRBV5-4,-,CASSLGRPANTGELFF,TGTGCCAGCAGCTTGGGGAGGCCCGCGAACACCGGGGAGCTGTTTTTT
-,TRBJ1-5,TRBV6-6,TRBD1,CAITQGARSQPQHF,TGTGCCATCACACAGGGGGCGCGAAGTCAGCCCCAGCATTTT
once,TRBJ2-7,TRBV7-8,TRBD1,CASSFGGQGTYEQYF,TGTGCCAGCAGCTTTGGGGGACAGGGCACCTACGAGCAGTACTTC
few,TRBJ1-5,TRBV28,-,CASTTQGERQPQHF,TGTGCCAGCACCACACAGGGTGAACGTCAGCCCCAGCATTTT
-,TRBJ1-5,TRBV7-8,TRBD1,CASSLSVGTGVQPQHF,TGTGCCAGCAGCTTAAGTGTAGGGACAGGGGTTCAGCCCCAGCATTTT
few,TRBJ1-1,TRBV30,-,CAWSVLGDSFF,TGTGCCTGGAGTGTACTCGGGGACTCTTTCTTT
few,TRBJ1-2,TRBV16,-,CASSLWTDNYGYTF,TGTGCCAGCAGCTTATGGACAGATAACTATGGCTACACCTTC
-,TRBJ1-1,TRBV11-2,-,CASSLGWGGAANTEAFF,TGTGCCAGCAGCTTAGGGTGGGGTGGGGCGGCGAACACTGAAGCTTTCTTT
-,TRBJ2-5,TRBV18,-,CASSPLQNTQETQYF,TGTGCCAGCTCACCACTGCAGAACACCCAAGAGACCCAGTACTTC
-,TRBJ1-5,TRBV28,-,CASNLRGSNQPQHF,TGTGCCAGCAACCTCAGGGGTAGCAATCAGCCCCAGCATTTT
-,TRBJ2-7,TRBV11-2,-,CASSLEFSGKSSYEQYF,TGTGCCAGCAGCTTAGAGTTTTCAGGGAAGAGCTCCTACGAGCAGTACTTC
-,TRBJ2-7,TRBV10-3,-,CAISRADSGEQYF,TGTGCCATCAGTAGAGCGGACTCGGGGGAGCAGTACTTC
-,TRBJ2-5,TRBV5-6,TRBD2,CASSWTSGGYQETQYF,TGTGCCAGCAGCTGGACTAGCGGGGGGTACCAAGAGACCCAGTACTTC
-,TRBJ1-5,TRBV5-5,TRBD1,CASSLGTGDQPQHF,TGTGCCAGCAGCTTGGGGACAGGGGACCAGCCCCAGCATTTT
-,TRBJ1-1,TRBV4-1,-,CASSQGTSGNTEAFF,TGCGCCAGCAGCCAAGGAACATCGGGGAACACTGAAGCTTTCTTT
-,TRBJ2-1,TRBV9,TRBD2,CASSVGGGSTYNEQFF,TGTGCCAGCAGCGTAGGGGGCGGGAGTACCTACAATGAGCAGTTCTTC
-,TRBJ2-1,TRBV5-1,TRBD1,CASSYETRQGAHNEQFF,TGCGCCAGCAGCTACGAGACTCGACAGGGGGCCCACAATGAGCAGTTCTTC
-,TRBJ2-1,TRBV4-1,TRBD2,CASSQTAFLADSYNEQFF,TGCGCCAGCAGCCAGACCGCCTTTCTAGCGGATTCCTACAATGAGCAGTTCTTC
-,TRBJ2-7,TRBV4-3,-,CASSQDGGQGAGEQYF,TGCGCCAGCAGCCAAGACGGGGGGCAGGGGGCGGGGGAGCAGTACTTC
-,TRBJ1-1,TRBV10-1,TRBD1,CASSETWTGVNTEAFF,TGCGCCAGCAGTGAGACGTGGACAGGGGTGAACACTGAAGCTTTCTTT
-,TRBJ1-1,TRBV4-2,TRBD1,CASSHVQQGDTEAFF,TGTGCCAGCAGCCACGTGCAACAGGGGGACACTGAAGCTTTCTTT
-,TRBJ1-5,TRBV19,-,CASSSVDRGDQPQHF,TGTGCCAGTAGCTCGGTGGATCGGGGGGATCAGCCCCAGCATTTT
-,TRBJ1-2,TRBV19,TRBD1,CASSPGTDLNNYGYTF,TGTGCCAGTAGTCCCGGGACAGATCTCAATAACTATGGCTACACCTTC
-,TRBJ2-1,TRBV7-6,TRBD2,CASSLVAGSFEQFF,TGTGCCAGCAGCTTAGTAGCGGGATCTTTCGAGCAGTTCTTC
-,TRBJ2-3,TRBV7-2,TRBD2,CASSLRLAGGTDTQYF,TGTGCCAGCAGCTTACGACTAGCGGGAGGTACAGATACGCAGTATTTT
-,TRBJ2-1,TRBV19,TRBD1,CASSIAQGVVNEQFF,TGTGCCAGTAGTATAGCCCAGGGGGTAGTAAATGAGCAGTTCTTC
-,TRBJ2-3,TRBV28,TRBD2,CASSLAGGSLGDTQYF,TGTGCCAGCAGTTTAGCGGGAGGGTCCCTAGGGGATACGCAGTATTTT
-,TRBJ1-1,TRBV28,-,CASSFSPMNTEAFF,TGTGCCAGCAGTTTCTCACCTATGAACACTGAAGCTTTCTTT
-,TRBJ1-2,TRBV4-1,-,CASSPGGGYTF,TGCGCCAGCAGCCCGGGGGGGGGCTACACCTTC
-,TRBJ2-5,TRBV6-4,TRBD2,CASSTSAGGLETQYF,TGTGCCAGCAGTACCTCAGCGGGGGGGCTGGAGACCCAGTACTTC
-,TRBJ1-4,TRBV25-1,-,CASSDPGEKLFF,TGTGCCAGCAGTGATCCGGGTGAAAAACTGTTTTTT
-,TRBJ2-1,TRBV9,TRBD2,CASSVVAGGPREQFF,TGTGCCAGCAGCGTAGTGGCGGGAGGGCCGAGGGAGCAGTTCTTC
-,TRBJ2-7,TRBV6-1,-,CASKQVPYEQYF,TGTGCCAGCAAACAGGTCCCATACGAGCAGTACTTC
-,TRBJ2-7,TRBV7-2,-,CASSLMAGNLDEQYF,TGTGCCAGCAGCTTAATGGCAGGGAATCTAGACGAGCAGTACTTC
-,TRBJ2-1,TRBV5-6,TRBD1,CASSFRSLGQGFYNEQFF,TGTGCCAGCAGCTTCAGAAGCCTGGGACAGGGTTTCTACAATGAGCAGTTCTTC
-,TRBJ2-2,TRBV30,TRBD2,CAWVGLAGDLNTGELFF,TGTGCCTGGGTAGGACTAGCGGGGGACCTAAACACCGGGGAGCTGTTTTTT
-,TRBJ1-6,TRBV7-9,-,CASSSIEQVSPLHF,TGTGCCAGCAGCTCTATAGAACAGGTTTCACCCCTCCACTTT
-,TRBJ2-7,TRBV4-2,-,CASSQELNRVEQYF,TGTGCCAGCAGCCAAGAGCTTAACAGGGTTGAGCAGTACTTC
-,TRBJ2-7,TRBV6-5,-,CASSYRATGGYEQYF,TGTGCCAGCAGTTATCGGGCAACAGGCGGCTACGAGCAGTACTTC
-,TRBJ2-5,TRBV11-3,TRBD2,CASSLGSLAGGASETQYF,TGTGCCAGCAGCTTAGGCAGCTTAGCGGGAGGCGCCTCGGAGACCCAGTACTTC
-,TRBJ1-1,TRBV7-9,-,CASSSGREAFF,TGTGCCAGCAGCTCAGGCAGAGAAGCTTTCTTT
-,TRBJ2-4,TRBV12-5,-,CASGLTGMDIQYF,TGTGCTAGTGGTTTGACAGGGATGGACATTCAGTACTTC
-,TRBJ1-2,TRBV19,-,CASIGGRVYGYTF,TGTGCCAGTATCGGGGGGCGCGTTTATGGCTACACCTTC
-,TRBJ2-1,TRBV29-1,TRBD2,CSATGTSGGRTYNEQFF,TGCAGCGCCACCGGGACTAGCGGGGGGAGGACCTACAATGAGCAGTTCTTC
-,TRBJ1-2,TRBV6-6,TRBD1,CASSLGGTGGYTF,TGTGCCAGCAGCTTAGGGGGGACAGGCGGCTACACCTTC
-,TRBJ2-4,TRBV27,-,CASSLSADSSIQYF,TGTGCCAGCAGTTTATCGGCCGACAGTAGCATTCAGTACTTC
-,TRBJ2-7,TRBV6-6,-,CASSSLPGSYEQYF,TGTGCCAGCAGCTCCTTGCCGGGGTCCTACGAGCAGTACTTC
-,TRBJ2-1,TRBV30,-,CAWADSYNEQFF,TGTGCCTGGGCGGACAGTTACAATGAGCAGTTCTTC
-,TRBJ2-7,TRBV28,TRBD1,CASSPGQVGNEQYF,TGTGCCAGCAGTCCCGGACAGGTTGGGAACGAGCAGTACTTC
-,TRBJ1-5,TRBV9,-,CASSPSDSNQPQHF,TGTGCCAGCAGCCCCAGTGATAGCAATCAGCCCCAGCATTTT
-,TRBJ2-1,TRBV18,-,CASSPPQYNEQFF,TGTGCCAGCTCACCACCGCAGTACAATGAGCAGTTCTTC
-,TRBJ2-7,TRBV6-1,-,CASSDLGSRSGQYF,TGTGCCAGCAGTGATTTAGGCTCTAGGTCCGGGCAGTACTTC